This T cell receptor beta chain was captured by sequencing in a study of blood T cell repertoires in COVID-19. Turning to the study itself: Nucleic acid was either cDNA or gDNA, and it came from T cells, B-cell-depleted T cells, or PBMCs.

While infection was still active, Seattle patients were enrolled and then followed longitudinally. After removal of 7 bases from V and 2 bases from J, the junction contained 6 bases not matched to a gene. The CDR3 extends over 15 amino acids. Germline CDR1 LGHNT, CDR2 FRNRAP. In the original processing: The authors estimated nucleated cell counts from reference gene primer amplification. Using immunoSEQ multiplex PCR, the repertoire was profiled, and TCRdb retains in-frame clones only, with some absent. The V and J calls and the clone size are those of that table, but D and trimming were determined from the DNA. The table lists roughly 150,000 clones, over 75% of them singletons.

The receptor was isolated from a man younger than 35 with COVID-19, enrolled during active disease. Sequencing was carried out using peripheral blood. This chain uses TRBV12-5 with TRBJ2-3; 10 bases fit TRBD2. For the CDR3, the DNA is TGTGCTAGTGCCCCGGGACTAGCGAACACAGATACGCAGTATTTT. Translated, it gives CASAPGLANTDTQYF.